This record looks at one TCR beta chain sequence and its context. Additional DNA sequences in this sample encode the identical CDR3. The record originates from a study of blood T cell repertoires in COVID-19. Study in general: COVID-19 samples, acute and convalescent, were from the United States, Italy and Spain. T cells, B-cell-depleted T cells, or PBMCs provided the cDNA or gDNA that served as material.

The junction had 0 bases not matched to a gene; V was cut back by 2 bases and J by 4 bases. The CDR3 runs to 15 residues. CDR1 is LGHDT and CDR2 is YNNKEL in the germline V gene (reference sequence). The repertoire was sequenced with immunoSEQ multiplex PCR; TCRdb's copy has only in-frame clones and lacks some. In the table there are around 700,000 clones, approximately 90% of which are singletons. The chain combines TRBV3-1 (or the pseudogene TRBV3-2) with TRBJ2-3; the match to TRBD2 covers 13 bases. This TCR came from a woman in her late teens or twenties with acute or convalescent COVID-19. The sample taken for sequencing was peripheral blood. The CDR3 nucleotides read TGTGCCAGCAGCCAAACTAGCGGGGGGGCAGATACGCAGTATTTT. This translates into CASSQTSGGADTQYF.